Here is one TCR beta chain with its context. Its antigen is still unknown. These data originate in a study of T cell responses to AZD1222 COVID-19 vaccine. Regarding the study as a whole: Mostly white British, mostly female donors; authors suggested clonal diversity may be underestimated. Baseline testing showed seropositivity in only six AZD1222 recipients. Spike-specific TCR breadth and depth grew following two AZD1222 doses.

TCRdb's table, derived via immunoSEQ multiplex PCR, lists solely in-frame clones and lacks some. The profile covers roughly 140,000 clones, with about 93% appearing a single time and about 3.2% taken by the ten largest. The CDR3 loop spans 16 amino acids. V shed 3 bases and J shed 5 bases, with 14 bases lying between them. In germline, CDR1 is LGHDT, CDR2 YNNKEL (reference sequence). The chain couples TRBV3-1 (or the pseudogene TRBV3-2) to TRBJ2-6; possibly TRBD1 for D (6 bases). This TCR came from an adult who received the AZD1222 COVID-19 vaccine. The specimen comprised peripheral blood, sampled 28 days after the second AZD1222 dose. The CDR3 region is CASSQVGQGWANVLTF. The CDR3 region has the DNA TGTGCCAGCAGCCAGGTAGGGCAGGGGTGGGCCAACGTCCTGACTTTC.